This T cell receptor beta chain comes out of a study of persistence of HIV-infected CD4 T cells. General study findings and limits: CMV- and Gag-responding cells had lower TCRbeta richness than CD3/CD28-responding cells. TCR oligoclonality correlated with proviral oligoclonality in the same sorted populations.

An overlapping HIV-1 Gag peptide pool stimulated these cells at 0.75 to 1 ug/peptide/mL. Sorting selected CD4+ T cells upregulating both CD40 ligand and CD69. Stimulated PBMCs had first been depleted of CD8+ T cells. Anti-CD28/CD49d costimulation, CD40-blocking antibody and enfuvirtide were given to CD8-depleted PBMCs for roughly 19 hours. About this clone: As yet, its antigen is unknown.

Germline V CDR1 and CDR2: SQVTM, ANQGSEA. This CDR3 region has 13 residues. V lost 7 bases and J lost 4; bases outside the gene matches: 8. This was the immunoSEQ version 4 assay in survey mode. Clones were sequenced by immunoSEQ multiplex PCR, and TCRdb holds only the in-frame ones, with some missing. The sample carries fewer than 35,000 clones, 70% recorded once. The TCR originated in an adult man with HIV who was CMV-seropositive. The chain couples TRBV29-1 to TRBJ2-5; 8 bases map to TRBD1. The specimen was CD4+ T cells sorted from PBMCs after roughly 18-hour stimulation, collected from a patient who received antiretroviral therapy. CDR3 bases: TGCAGCGCGGCTTTGGGACAGGTAGAGACCCAGTACTTC. It encodes CSAALGQVETQYF. The variable domain in full, completed from reference TRBV29-1 and TRBJ2-5, reads SAVISQKPSRDICQRGTSLTIQCQVDSQVTMMFWYRQQPGQSLTLIATANQGSEATYESGFVIDKFPISRPNLTFSTLTVSNMSPEDSSIYLCSAALGQVETQYFGPGTRLLVL.